The sequence of this T cell receptor beta chain was determined in a study of cytomegalovirus exposure and HLA in healthy donors. General study findings and limits: Later analysis suggested links between common viral pathogens and several top significant clusters.

This clone appeared once. What it binds is unknown. V gave up 10 bases and J gave up 4 bases, with 16 bases separating them. Germline V gene sequence: CDR1 LNHDA, CDR2 SQIVND (reference sequence). This CDR3 is 13 amino acids long. The PCR contained 60 Vbeta and 13 Jbeta primers. Profiling relied on immunoSEQ multiplex PCR, and the TCRdb table lists in-frame clones only, not all of them. The sample yields fewer than 200,000 clones, roughly 80% seen once. The origin of this receptor is a boy aged 5-17 years in good health and CMV-seronegative. V is TRBV19 and J is TRBJ1-2; D gene unclear. The sequenced material came from PBMCs. The chain's CDR3 is CATREGLGYGYTF. The CDR3 coding sequence is TGTGCCACCAGAGAGGGTTTGGGCTATGGCTACACCTTC.